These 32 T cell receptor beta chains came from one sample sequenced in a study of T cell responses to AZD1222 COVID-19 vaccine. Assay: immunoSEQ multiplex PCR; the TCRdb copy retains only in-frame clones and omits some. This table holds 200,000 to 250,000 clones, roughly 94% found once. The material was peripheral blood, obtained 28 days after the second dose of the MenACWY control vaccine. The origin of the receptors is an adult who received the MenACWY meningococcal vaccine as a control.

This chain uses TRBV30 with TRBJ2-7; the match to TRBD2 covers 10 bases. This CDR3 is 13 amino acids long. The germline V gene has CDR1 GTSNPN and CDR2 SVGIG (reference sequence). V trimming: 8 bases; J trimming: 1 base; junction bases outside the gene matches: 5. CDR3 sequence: CARGTSASYEQYF. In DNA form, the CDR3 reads TGTGCCCGGGGGACTAGCGCTTCCTACGAGCAGTACTTC. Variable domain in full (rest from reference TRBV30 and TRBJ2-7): SQTIHQWPATLVQPVGSPLSLECTVEGTSNPNLYWYRQAAGRGLQLLFYSVGIGQISSEVPQNLSASRPQDRQFILSSKKLLLSDSGFYLCARGTSASYEQYFGPGTRLTVT.

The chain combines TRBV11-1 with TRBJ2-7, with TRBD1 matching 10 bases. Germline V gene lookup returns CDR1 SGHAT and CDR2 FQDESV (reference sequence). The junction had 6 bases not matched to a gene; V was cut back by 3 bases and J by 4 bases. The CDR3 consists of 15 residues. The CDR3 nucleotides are TGTGCCAGCAGCTTGGCCGGGACAGGGGTTTACGAGCAGTACTTC. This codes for CASSLAGTGVYEQYF.

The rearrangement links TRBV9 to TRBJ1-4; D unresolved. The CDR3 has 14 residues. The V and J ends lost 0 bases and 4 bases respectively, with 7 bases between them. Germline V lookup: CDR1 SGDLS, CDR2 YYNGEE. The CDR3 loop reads CASSVAVYNEKLFF. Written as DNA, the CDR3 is TGTGCCAGCAGCGTAGCGGTATATAATGAAAAACTGTTTTTT.

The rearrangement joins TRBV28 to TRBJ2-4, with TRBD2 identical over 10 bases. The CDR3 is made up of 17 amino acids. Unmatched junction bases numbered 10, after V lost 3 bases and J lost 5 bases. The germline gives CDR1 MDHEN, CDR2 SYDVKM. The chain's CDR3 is CASSLWGASGGENIQYF. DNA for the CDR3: TGTGCCAGCAGTTTGTGGGGGGCTAGCGGGGGCGAAAACATTCAGTACTTC.

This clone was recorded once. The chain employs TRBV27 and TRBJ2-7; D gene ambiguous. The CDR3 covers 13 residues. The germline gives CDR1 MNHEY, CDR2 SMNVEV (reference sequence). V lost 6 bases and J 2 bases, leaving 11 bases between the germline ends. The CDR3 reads CASSLAEAYEQYF. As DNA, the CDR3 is TGTGCCAGCAGCCTCGCCGAGGCCTACGAGCAGTACTTC.

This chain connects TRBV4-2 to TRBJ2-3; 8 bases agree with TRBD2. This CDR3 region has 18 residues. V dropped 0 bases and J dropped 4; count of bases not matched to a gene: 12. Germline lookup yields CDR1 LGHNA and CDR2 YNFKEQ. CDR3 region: CASSQDRPSSGRADTQYF. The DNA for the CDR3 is TGTGCCAGCAGCCAAGATAGGCCTAGCAGCGGGAGAGCAGATACGCAGTATTTT.

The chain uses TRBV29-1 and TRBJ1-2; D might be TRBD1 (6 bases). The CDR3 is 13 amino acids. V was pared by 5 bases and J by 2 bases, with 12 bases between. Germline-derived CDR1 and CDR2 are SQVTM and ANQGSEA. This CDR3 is CSVMTGPNYGYTF. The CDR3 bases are TGCAGCGTTATGACAGGACCAAACTATGGCTACACCTTC.

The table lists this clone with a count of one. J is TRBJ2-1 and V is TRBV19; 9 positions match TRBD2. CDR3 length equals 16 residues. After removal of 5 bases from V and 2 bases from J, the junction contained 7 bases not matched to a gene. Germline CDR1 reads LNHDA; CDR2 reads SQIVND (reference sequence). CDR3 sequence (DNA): TGTGCCAGTAGTCGTGGCGGGAGGGCCGCCTACAATGAGCAGTTCTTC. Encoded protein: CASSRGGRAAYNEQFF. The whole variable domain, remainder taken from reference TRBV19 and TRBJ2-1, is DGGITQSPKYLFRKEGQNVTLSCEQNLNHDAMYWYRQDPGQGLRLIYYSQIVNDFQKGDIAEGYSVSREKKESFPLTVTSAQKNPTAFYLCASSRGGRAAYNEQFFGPGTRLTVL.

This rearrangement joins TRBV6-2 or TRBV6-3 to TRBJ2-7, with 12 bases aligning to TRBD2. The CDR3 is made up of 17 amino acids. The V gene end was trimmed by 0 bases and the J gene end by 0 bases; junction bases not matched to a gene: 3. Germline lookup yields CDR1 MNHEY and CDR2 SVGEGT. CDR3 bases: TGTGCCAGCAGTTACTCGAGACTAGCGGGGGCCTCCTACGAGCAGTACTTC. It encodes CASSYSRLAGASYEQYF.

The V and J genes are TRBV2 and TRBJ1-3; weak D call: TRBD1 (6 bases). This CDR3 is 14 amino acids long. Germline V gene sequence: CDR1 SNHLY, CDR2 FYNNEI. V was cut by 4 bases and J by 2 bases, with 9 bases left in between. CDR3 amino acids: CASSVAGAGNTIYF. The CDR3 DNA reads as TGTGCCAGCAGTGTCGCAGGGGCTGGAAACACCATATATTTT.

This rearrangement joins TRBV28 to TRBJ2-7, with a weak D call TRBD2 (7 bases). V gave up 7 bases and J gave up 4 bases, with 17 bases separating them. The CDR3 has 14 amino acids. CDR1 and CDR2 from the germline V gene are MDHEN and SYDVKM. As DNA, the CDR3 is TGTGCCAGCAAAGCTGGGGGGGCGCCTTACGAGCAGTACTTC. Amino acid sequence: CASKAGGAPYEQYF.

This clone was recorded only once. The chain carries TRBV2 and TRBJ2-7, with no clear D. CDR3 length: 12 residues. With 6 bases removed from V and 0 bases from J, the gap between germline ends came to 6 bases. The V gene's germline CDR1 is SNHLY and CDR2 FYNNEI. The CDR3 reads CASRPSSYEQYF. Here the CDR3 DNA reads TGTGCCAGCAGACCGAGCTCCTACGAGCAGTACTTC.

CDR3 DNA: TGTGCCAGCAGCTTTCCGGGACAGGGGCTAAACACCGGGGAGCTGTTTTTT. Translating it yields CASSFPGQGLNTGELFF. The chain joins TRBV11-2 to TRBJ2-2; 10 nucleotides match TRBD1. V was clipped by 3 bases and J by 2 bases; unmatched bases: 6. CDR1 is SGHAT, CDR2 FQNNGV, per germline. This CDR3 contains 17 residues.

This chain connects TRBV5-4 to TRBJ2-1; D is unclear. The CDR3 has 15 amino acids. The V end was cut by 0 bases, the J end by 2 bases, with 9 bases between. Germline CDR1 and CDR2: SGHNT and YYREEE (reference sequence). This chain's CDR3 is CASSLDKLPYNEQFF. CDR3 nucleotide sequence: TGTGCCAGCAGCTTGGACAAGCTACCCTACAATGAGCAGTTCTTC. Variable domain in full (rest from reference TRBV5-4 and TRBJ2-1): ETGVTQSPTHLIKTRGQQVTLRCSSQSGHNTVSWYQQALGQGPQFIFQYYREEENGRGNFPPRFSGLQFPNYSSELNVNALELDDSALYLCASSLDKLPYNEQFFGPGTRLTVL.

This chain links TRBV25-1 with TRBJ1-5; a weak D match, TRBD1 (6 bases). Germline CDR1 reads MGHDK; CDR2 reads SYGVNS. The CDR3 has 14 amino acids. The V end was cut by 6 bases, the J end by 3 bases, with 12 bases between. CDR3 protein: CASSDTGNNQPQHF. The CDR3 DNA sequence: TGTGCCAGCAGCGATACAGGGAACAATCAGCCCCAGCATTTT.

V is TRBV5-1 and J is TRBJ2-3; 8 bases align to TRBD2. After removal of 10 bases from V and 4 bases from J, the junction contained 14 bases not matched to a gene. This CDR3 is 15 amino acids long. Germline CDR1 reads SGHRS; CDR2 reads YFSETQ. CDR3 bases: TGCGCCCACCCTTTCGGGCTAGCGGGTGCAGATACGCAGTATTTT. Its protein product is CAHPFGLAGADTQYF.

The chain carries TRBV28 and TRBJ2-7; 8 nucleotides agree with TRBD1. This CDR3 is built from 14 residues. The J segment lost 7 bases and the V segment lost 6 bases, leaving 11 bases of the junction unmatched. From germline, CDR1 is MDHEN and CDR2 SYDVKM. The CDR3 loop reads CASRPQGVRNEQYF. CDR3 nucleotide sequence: TGTGCCAGCAGGCCACAGGGGGTAAGGAATGAGCAGTACTTC.

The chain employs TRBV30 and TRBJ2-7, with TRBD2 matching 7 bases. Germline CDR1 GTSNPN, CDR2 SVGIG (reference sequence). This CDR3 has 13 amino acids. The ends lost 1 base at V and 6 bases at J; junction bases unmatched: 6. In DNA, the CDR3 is TGTGCCTGGAGTGGCGGGGGAGTCAGCGAGCAGTACTTC. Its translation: CAWSGGGVSEQYF. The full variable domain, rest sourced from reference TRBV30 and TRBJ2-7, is SQTIHQWPATLVQPVGSPLSLECTVEGTSNPNLYWYRQAAGRGLQLLFYSVGIGQISSEVPQNLSASRPQDRQFILSSKKLLLSDSGFYLCAWSGGGVSEQYFGPGTRLTVT.

The DNA of the CDR3 is TGTGCCAGCAGGGCCGTGGGAGATGAAAAACTGTTTTTT. This translates into CASRAVGDEKLFF. The chain uses TRBV25-1 and TRBJ1-4; D unresolved. V gave up 6 bases and J gave up 6 bases, with 11 bases separating them. The CDR3 is made up of 13 amino acids. Germline values: CDR1 MGHDK, CDR2 SYGVNS.

This CDR3 is CASSLGAGTDTQYF. The CDR3, as DNA: TGTGCCAGCAGCTTAGGCGCCGGCACAGATACGCAGTATTTT. V and J are TRBV7-2 and TRBJ2-3; D is undetermined. Germline-derived CDR1 and CDR2 are SGHTA and FQGNSA. This CDR3 contains 14 residues. V was pared by 1 base and J by 1 base, with 6 bases between.

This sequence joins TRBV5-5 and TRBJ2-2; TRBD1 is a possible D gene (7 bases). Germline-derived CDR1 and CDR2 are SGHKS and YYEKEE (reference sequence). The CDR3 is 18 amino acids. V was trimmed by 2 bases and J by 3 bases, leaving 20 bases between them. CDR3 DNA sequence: TGTGCCAGCAGCTTCCCCAAAACAGGGGAGGTACACACCGGGGAGCTGTTTTTT. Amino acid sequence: CASSFPKTGEVHTGELFF.

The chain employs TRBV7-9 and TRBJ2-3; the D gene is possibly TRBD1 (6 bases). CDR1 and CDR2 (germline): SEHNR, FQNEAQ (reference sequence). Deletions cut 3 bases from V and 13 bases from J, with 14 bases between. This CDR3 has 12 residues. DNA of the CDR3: TGTGCCAGCAGCTTTACAACAGGGTCGAAGTATTTT. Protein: CASSFTTGSKYF.

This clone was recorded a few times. The CDR3 spells CASSLRGSNTGELFF. As DNA, the CDR3 is TGTGCCAGCAGTTTGAGGGGCTCGAACACCGGGGAGCTGTTTTTT. The chain uses TRBV27 and TRBJ2-2; tentatively, D is TRBD1 or TRBD2 (5 bases each). The CDR3 totals 15 residues. The ends were cut back, 3 bases at V and 0 bases at J, with 8 bases in the middle. CDR1 MNHEY and CDR2 SMNVEV come from the germline V gene (reference sequence).

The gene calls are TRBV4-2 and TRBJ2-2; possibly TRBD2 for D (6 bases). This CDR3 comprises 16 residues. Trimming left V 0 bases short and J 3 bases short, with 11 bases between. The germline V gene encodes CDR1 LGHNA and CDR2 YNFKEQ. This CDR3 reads CASSQEGGLYTGELFF. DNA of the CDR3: TGTGCCAGCAGCCAAGAGGGGGGACTGTACACCGGGGAGCTGTTTTTT.

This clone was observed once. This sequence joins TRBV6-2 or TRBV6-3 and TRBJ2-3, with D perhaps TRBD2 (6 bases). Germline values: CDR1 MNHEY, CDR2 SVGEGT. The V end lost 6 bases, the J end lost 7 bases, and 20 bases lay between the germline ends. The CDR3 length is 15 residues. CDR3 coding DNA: TGTGCCAGCAGCCGCGGGGTAGGCCCCTTGAATACGCAGTATTTT. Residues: CASSRGVGPLNTQYF.

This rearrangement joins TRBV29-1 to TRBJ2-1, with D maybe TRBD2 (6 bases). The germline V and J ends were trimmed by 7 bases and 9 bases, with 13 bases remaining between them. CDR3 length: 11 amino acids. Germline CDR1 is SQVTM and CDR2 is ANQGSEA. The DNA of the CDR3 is TGCAGCGCCCCCGCCGGGGGTGAGCAGTTCTTC. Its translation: CSAPAGGEQFF.

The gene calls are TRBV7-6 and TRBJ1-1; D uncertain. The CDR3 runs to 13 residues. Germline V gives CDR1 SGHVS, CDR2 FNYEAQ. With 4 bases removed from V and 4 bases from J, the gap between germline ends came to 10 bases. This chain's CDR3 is CASSSVFGTEAFF. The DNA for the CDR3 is TGTGCCAGCAGCTCAGTCTTCGGCACTGAAGCTTTCTTT.

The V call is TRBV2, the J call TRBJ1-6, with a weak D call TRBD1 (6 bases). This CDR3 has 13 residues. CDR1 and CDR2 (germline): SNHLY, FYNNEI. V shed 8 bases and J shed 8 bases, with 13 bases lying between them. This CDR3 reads CASGGRPDSPLHF. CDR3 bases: TGTGCCAGCGGGGGGCGGCCGGATTCACCCCTCCACTTT.

CDR3 coding DNA: TGTGCCAGCAGTTCGATTGGACAGGGGGTTCGAGATGGCTACACCTTC. Translating gives CASSSIGQGVRDGYTF. The chain uses TRBV28 and TRBJ1-2; 10 positions match TRBD1. This CDR3 comprises 16 residues. V lost 4 bases and J lost 6; bases outside the gene matches: 11. Germline CDR1 MDHEN, CDR2 SYDVKM.

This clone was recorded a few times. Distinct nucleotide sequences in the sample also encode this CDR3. CDR3 coding DNA: TGTGCCAGCAGCTCCTCATACGAGCAGTACTTC. Amino acids: CASSSSYEQYF. This chain connects TRBV5-4 to TRBJ2-7; D gene uncertain. The CDR3 has 11 residues. In germline, CDR1 is SGHNT, CDR2 YYREEE (reference sequence). With 3 bases removed from V and 4 bases from J, the gap between germline ends came to 5 bases.

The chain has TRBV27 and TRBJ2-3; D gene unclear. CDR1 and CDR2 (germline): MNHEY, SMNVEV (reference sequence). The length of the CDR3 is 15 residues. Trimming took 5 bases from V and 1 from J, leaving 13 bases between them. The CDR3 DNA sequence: TGTGCCAGCAGTGCGAACCCCCTCCGCACAGATACGCAGTATTTT. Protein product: CASSANPLRTDTQYF.

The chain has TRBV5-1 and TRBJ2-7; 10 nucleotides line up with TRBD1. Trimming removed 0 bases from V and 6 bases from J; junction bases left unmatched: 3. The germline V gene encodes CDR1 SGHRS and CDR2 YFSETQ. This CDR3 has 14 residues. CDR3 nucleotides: TGCGCCAGCAGCTTGGGACAGGGGGCCCGCGAGCAGTACTTC. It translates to CASSLGQGAREQYF.